This is a list of T cell receptor beta chains from one sample in a study of molecular identifiers for immune sequencing clone quantification. Using its own MiXCR run on the PCR reads, TCRdb lists one record per CDR3 protein. The sample carries about 640,000 distinct CDR3 sequences, less than 20% recorded once. Sequenced input: naive CD8+ T cells from blood, with Jurkat cell RNA spiked in. The receptor set was obtained from a human donor in good health. Some libraries in this study had Jurkat cell RNA spiked in. Both conserved end residues are part of each CDR3. The order of the fields is J gene, D gene, clone size, V gene, CDR3 protein, CDR3 DNA. The D gene is left open where the match is weak. Clone sizes are given selectively: once, few, many, or a class where the clone is expanded.

j_call: TRBJ2-7; d_call: TRBD2; clone_size: many; v_call: TRBV20-1; cdr3_aa: CSARDPSGIYEQYF; cdr3_nt: TGCAGTGCTAGAGATCCTAGCGGGATTTACGAGCAGTACTTC
j_call: TRBJ1-5; d_call: -; clone_size: -; v_call: TRBV6-6; cdr3_aa: CAGSYGAGRQPQHF; cdr3_nt: TGTGCCGGCAGTTACGGGGCAGGGAGGCAGCCCCAGCATTTT
j_call: TRBJ2-5; d_call: -; clone_size: many; v_call: TRBV7-9; cdr3_aa: CASSYLGGLQETQYF; cdr3_nt: TGTGCCAGCAGCTACCTAGGAGGTTTGCAAGAGACCCAGTACTTC
j_call: TRBJ2-7; d_call: TRBD1; clone_size: many; v_call: TRBV4-1; cdr3_aa: CASSQLQGDEQYF; cdr3_nt: TGCGCCAGCAGCCAACTACAGGGGGACGAGCAGTACTTC
j_call: TRBJ2-1; d_call: -; clone_size: -; v_call: TRBV6-1; cdr3_aa: CASSGRFGLNNNEQLF; cdr3_nt: TGTGCCAGCAGTGGACGCTTCGGACTCAATAACAATGAGCAGCTCTTC
j_call: TRBJ2-7; d_call: TRBD1; clone_size: few; v_call: TRBV4-1; cdr3_aa: CASSQVDRGDYEQYF; cdr3_nt: TGCGCCAGCAGCCAAGTAGACAGGGGGGACTACGAGCAGTACTTC
j_call: TRBJ2-6; d_call: -; clone_size: few; v_call: TRBV13; cdr3_aa: CASRLLWDGSSGANVLTF; cdr3_nt: TGTGCCAGCAGACTGCTCTGGGACGGAAGCTCTGGGGCCAACGTCCTGACTTTC
j_call: TRBJ1-2; d_call: TRBD1; clone_size: many; v_call: TRBV13; cdr3_aa: CASSLVTGHDYGYTF; cdr3_nt: TGTGCCAGCAGCTTGGTGACAGGGCATGACTATGGCTACACCTTC
j_call: TRBJ2-7; d_call: -; clone_size: many; v_call: TRBV20-1; cdr3_aa: CSAWDSRWYEQYF; cdr3_nt: TGCAGTGCTTGGGACTCGAGGTGGTACGAGCAGTACTTC
j_call: TRBJ2-7; d_call: -; clone_size: few; v_call: TRBV7-6; cdr3_aa: CASSFNGDGETYEQYF; cdr3_nt: TGTGCCAGCAGCTTCAACGGGGACGGAGAGACCTACGAGCAGTACTTC
j_call: TRBJ2-1; d_call: -; clone_size: -; v_call: TRBV28; cdr3_aa: CASSFRGLHNEQFF; cdr3_nt: TGTGCCAGCAGTTTCCGGGGGCTCCACAATGAGCAGTTCTTC
j_call: TRBJ2-2; d_call: -; clone_size: -; v_call: TRBV11-2; cdr3_aa: CASSLGPGSGELFF; cdr3_nt: TGTGCCAGCAGCTTAGGTCCTGGCAGCGGGGAGCTGTTTTTT
j_call: TRBJ2-3; d_call: TRBD2; clone_size: -; v_call: TRBV27; cdr3_aa: CASSLKWEGQADTQYF; cdr3_nt: TGTGCCAGCAGTTTAAAATGGGAGGGCCAGGCAGATACGCAGTATTTT
j_call: TRBJ1-1; d_call: TRBD1; clone_size: -; v_call: TRBV27; cdr3_aa: CASSLWTGGITEVFF; cdr3_nt: TGTGCCAGCAGTCTTTGGACAGGGGGAATCACTGAAGTTTTCTTT
j_call: TRBJ2-5; d_call: TRBD2; clone_size: -; v_call: TRBV5-6; cdr3_aa: CASGFLAGGPLEETQYF; cdr3_nt: TGTGCCAGCGGCTTTCTGGCGGGAGGGCCATTGGAGGAGACCCAGTACTTC
j_call: TRBJ1-2; d_call: -; clone_size: -; v_call: TRBV10-3; cdr3_aa: CAIGDIDDYGYTF; cdr3_nt: TGTGCCATCGGTGATATAGACGACTATGGCTACACCTTC
j_call: TRBJ1-2; d_call: -; clone_size: few; v_call: TRBV4-3; cdr3_aa: CASSQVGGVLFDYGYTF; cdr3_nt: TGCGCCAGCAGCCAAGTTGGCGGGGTTTTGTTCGACTATGGCTACACCTTC